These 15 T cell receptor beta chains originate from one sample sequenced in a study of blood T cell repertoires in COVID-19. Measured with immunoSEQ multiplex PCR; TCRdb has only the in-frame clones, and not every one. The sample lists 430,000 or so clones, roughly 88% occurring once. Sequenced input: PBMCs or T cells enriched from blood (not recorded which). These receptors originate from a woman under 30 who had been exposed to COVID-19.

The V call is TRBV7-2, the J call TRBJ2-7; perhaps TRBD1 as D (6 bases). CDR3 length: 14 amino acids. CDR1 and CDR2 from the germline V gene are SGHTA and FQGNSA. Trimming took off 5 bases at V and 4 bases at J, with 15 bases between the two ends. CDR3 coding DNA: TGTGCCAGCAGCCCAGAGACAGGTGCATACGAGCAGTACTTC. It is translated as CASSPETGAYEQYF.

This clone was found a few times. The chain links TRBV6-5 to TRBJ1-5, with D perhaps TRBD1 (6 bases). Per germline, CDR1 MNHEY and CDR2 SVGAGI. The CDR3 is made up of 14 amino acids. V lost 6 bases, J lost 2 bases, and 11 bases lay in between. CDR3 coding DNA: TGTGCCAGCAGACCCCCAGGGGGCAATCAGCCCCAGCATTTT. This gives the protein CASRPPGGNQPQHF.

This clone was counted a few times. In nucleotides, the CDR3 is TGTGCCAGCAGCTTGGATGGGACAGCAAATGAGCAGTTCTTC. Protein sequence: CASSLDGTANEQFF. The chain has TRBV5-4 and TRBJ2-1, with 7 bases fitting TRBD1. Germline V gene sequence: CDR1 SGHNT, CDR2 YYREEE (reference sequence). Losses at the gene ends were 0 bases for V and 7 bases for J; bases not matched to a gene: 4. CDR3 length equals 14 residues.

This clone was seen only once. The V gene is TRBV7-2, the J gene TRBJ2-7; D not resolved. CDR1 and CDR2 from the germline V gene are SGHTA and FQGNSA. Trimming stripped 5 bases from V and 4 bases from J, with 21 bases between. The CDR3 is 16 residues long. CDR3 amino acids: CASSTARLGLLYEQYF. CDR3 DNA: TGTGCCAGCAGCACCGCCAGATTGGGCCTCCTTTACGAGCAGTACTTC.

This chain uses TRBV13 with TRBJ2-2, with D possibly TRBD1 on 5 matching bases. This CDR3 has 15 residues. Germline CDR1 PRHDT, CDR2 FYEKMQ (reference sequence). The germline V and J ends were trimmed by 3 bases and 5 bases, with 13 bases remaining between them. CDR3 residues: CASSFRGAWTGELFF. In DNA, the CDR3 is TGTGCCAGCAGCTTTAGGGGTGCATGGACCGGGGAGCTGTTTTTT.

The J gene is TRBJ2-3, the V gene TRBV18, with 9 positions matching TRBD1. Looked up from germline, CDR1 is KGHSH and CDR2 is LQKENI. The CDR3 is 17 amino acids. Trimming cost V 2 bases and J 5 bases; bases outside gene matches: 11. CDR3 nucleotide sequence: TGTGCCAGCTCACCAAGAGTCGGGACAGGGACGGTAGATACGCAGTATTTT. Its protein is CASSPRVGTGTVDTQYF.

CDR3 residues: CASSQGEYMNTEAFF. The CDR3, as DNA: TGCGCCAGCAGCCAAGGGGAGTACATGAACACTGAAGCTTTCTTT. The rearrangement links TRBV4-1 to TRBJ1-1; D is uncertain. The germline gives CDR1 MGHRA, CDR2 YSYEKL. V lost 1 base, J lost 0 bases, and 9 bases lay in between. The CDR3 is made up of 15 amino acids.

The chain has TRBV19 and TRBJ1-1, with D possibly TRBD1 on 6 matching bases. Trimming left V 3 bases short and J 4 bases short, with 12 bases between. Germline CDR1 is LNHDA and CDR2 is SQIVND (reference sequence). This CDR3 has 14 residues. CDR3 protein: CASSMYRETTEAFF. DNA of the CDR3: TGTGCCAGTAGTATGTACAGGGAGACCACTGAAGCTTTCTTT.

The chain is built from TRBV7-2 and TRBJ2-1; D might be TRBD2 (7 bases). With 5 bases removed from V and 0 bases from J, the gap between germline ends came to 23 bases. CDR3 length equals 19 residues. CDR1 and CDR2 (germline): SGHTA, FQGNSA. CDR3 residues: CASSPTPGEGGFSYNEQFF. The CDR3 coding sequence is TGTGCCAGCAGCCCCACCCCGGGGGAGGGGGGGTTCTCCTACAATGAGCAGTTCTTC.

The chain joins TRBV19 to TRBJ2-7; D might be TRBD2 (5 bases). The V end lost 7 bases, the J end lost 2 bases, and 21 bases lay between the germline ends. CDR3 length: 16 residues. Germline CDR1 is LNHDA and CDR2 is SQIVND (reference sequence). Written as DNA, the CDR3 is TGTGCCAGTACCGCGCGTGGGTCCGCGGGTACCTACGAGCAGTACTTC. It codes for CASTARGSAGTYEQYF.

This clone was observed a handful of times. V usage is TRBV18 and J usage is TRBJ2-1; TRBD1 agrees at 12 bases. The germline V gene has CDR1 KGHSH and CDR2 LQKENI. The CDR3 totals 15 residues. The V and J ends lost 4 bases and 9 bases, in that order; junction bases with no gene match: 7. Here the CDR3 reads CASSLGQGALGEQFF. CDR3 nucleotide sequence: TGTGCCAGCTCACTGGGACAGGGGGCCTTAGGTGAGCAGTTCTTC.

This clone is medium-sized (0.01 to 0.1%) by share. CDR3 in DNA: TGTGCCAGCAGCTGGGGGGACAGGATTTATAGCAATCAGCCCCAGCATTTT. It encodes CASSWGDRIYSNQPQHF. The chain couples TRBV7-8 to TRBJ1-5, with 8 bases identical to TRBD1. J was trimmed by 0 bases and V by 4 bases; bases with no gene match: 8. CDR1 is SGHVS and CDR2 is FQNEAQ in the germline V gene. The CDR3 extends over 17 amino acids.

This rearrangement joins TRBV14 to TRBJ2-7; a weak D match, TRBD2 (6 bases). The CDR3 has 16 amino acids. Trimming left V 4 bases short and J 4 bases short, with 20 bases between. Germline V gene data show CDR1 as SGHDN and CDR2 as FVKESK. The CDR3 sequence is CASSRDSGPRGYEQYF. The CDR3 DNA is TGTGCCAGCAGCCGAGATAGCGGACCCCGGGGGTACGAGCAGTACTTC.

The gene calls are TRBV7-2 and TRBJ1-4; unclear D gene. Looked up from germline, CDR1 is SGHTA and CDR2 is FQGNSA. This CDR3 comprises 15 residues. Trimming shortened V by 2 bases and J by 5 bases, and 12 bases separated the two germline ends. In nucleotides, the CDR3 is TGTGCCAGCAGCTTATTGGCCAGGATGAATGAAAAACTGTTTTTT. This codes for CASSLLARMNEKLFF.

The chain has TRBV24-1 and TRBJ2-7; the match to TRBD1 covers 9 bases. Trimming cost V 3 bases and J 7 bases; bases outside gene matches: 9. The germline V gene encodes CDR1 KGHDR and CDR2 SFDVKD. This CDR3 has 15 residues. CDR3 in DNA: TGTGCCACCAGTGATACCGGGACAGGGCCTGGAGAGCAGTACTTC. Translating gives CATSDTGTGPGEQYF.